This TCR beta chain was sequenced for a study of blood T cell repertoires in COVID-19 (dated by TCRdb to 2020 to 2022). Background on the whole study: Samples covering the acute and convalescent phases of COVID-19 were provided by collaborators in the United States, Italy and Spain. Sample metadata almost always included a de-identified subject ID, COVID-19 status, age in years and sex. Where available, HLA class I and class II types were taken from metadata supplied by the sample provider and were not determined by assay-based typing. The material from the prospective study consisted of cDNA or gDNA derived from T cells, B-cell-depleted T cells, or PBMCs. The dataset comprised deeply sampled blood TCRbeta repertoires from subjects exposed to, actively infected with, or recovered from COVID-19. A freely available public database, intended as a resource for researchers studying the immune response to SARS-CoV-2, is where the repertoires were released. The samples were drawn from the first 160 participants of the ongoing ImmuneRACE study and from roughly 1,300 subjects provided by 6 global collaborators. General conclusions and limits of the study: How much clinical and demographic metadata was included differed by source and by participant, and the metadata was provided uncurated.

Collaborating institutions collected whole blood in K2EDTA tubes following their own protocols. For TCRbeta analysis, collaborator samples were shipped as frozen whole blood, as isolated PBMCs, or as DNA extracted from either sample type. The immunoSEQ Assay, a bias-controlled multiplex PCR, was used to amplify TCRbeta CDR3 regions from genomic DNA. Processing in the source paper ran as follows. The number of nucleated cells in each sample was estimated from the amplification of reference gene primers within the assay. Sequence reads were collapsed and filtered to measure the absolute abundance of every unique TCRbeta CDR3 rearrangement. Productive Simpson clonality was computed per sample as the square root of Simpson's diversity index over productive rearrangements. In TCRdb, the immuneACCESS table is reduced to in-frame sequences with V and J assigned. These tables do not hold every clone; where another copy was compared, an unresolved V gene accounts for under half, and the others remain unexplained. The DNA gave D and trimming, while V, J and clone size come from that table. The sample table records about 93,000 clones; 90% of these occur just once. The top ten constitute less than 2% of the sample.

Comment on this clone: Its antigen is unknown. No per-base quality is available; no much larger clone lies one base away.

The CDR3 runs 13 amino acids, cysteine and phenylalanine included. Kept here is only the CDR3 DNA, which spans 39 bases and is read in frame from base 1. From the germline V gene, CDR1 is SGHDT and CDR2 is YYEEEE. The germline V end is reduced by 2 bases and the J end by 7 bases; junction bases left unmatched: 5. The TCR was taken from a human donor with active COVID-19. The donor label of this sample is uncertain. The chain links TRBV5-6 with TRBJ1-2; TRBD1 lines up with 7 middle nucleotides. Sequencing used peripheral blood. The nucleotides read TGTGCCAGCAGCTTAGACAGGGTAGTTGGCTACACCTTC. Translated, it reads CASSLDRVVGYTF.